These 20 T cell receptor beta chains share one sample of origin, sequenced in a study of cytomegalovirus exposure and HLA in healthy donors. It was with 60 Vbeta and 13 Jbeta primers that the PCR ran. Profiled with immunoSEQ multiplex PCR; TCRdb holds only in-frame clones, not every one. The sample has about 170,000 clones, approximately 73% seen once; the top ten hold approximately 5.4%. Specimen: PBMCs. The receptor source for this set is a woman between 18 and 29 years old in good health and CMV-seropositive.

The V gene is TRBV19, the J gene TRBJ1-5; 8 nucleotides line up with TRBD1. The ends lost 2 bases at V and 5 bases at J; junction bases unmatched: 5. Germline V CDR1 and CDR2: LNHDA, SQIVND (reference sequence). The CDR3 is made up of 15 amino acids. CDR3 sequence (DNA): TGTGCCAGTAGTATATCCGGGACAGGCTATCAGCCCCAGCATTTT. This encodes CASSISGTGYQPQHF.

J is TRBJ1-2 and V is TRBV6-5; 10 nucleotides match TRBD1. The CDR3 runs to 15 residues. With V trimmed by 4 bases and J by 6 bases, 8 bases remained unmatched. Germline V gene data show CDR1 as MNHEY and CDR2 as SVGAGI. The CDR3 bases are TGTGCCAGCAGTTTCCCCGGGACAGGGGCCCATGGCTACACCTTC. This codes for CASSFPGTGAHGYTF.

The chain is built from TRBV18 and TRBJ1-2; D may be TRBD1 (6 bases). The V gene's germline CDR1 is KGHSH and CDR2 LQKENI. V was cut by 5 bases and J by 8 bases, with 12 bases left in between. The CDR3 runs to 12 residues. CDR3 bases: TGTGCCAGCTCAGACACGCAGGGGGGCTACACCTTC. This gives the protein CASSDTQGGYTF. The full variable domain, rest sourced from reference TRBV18 and TRBJ1-2, is NAGVMQNPRHLVRRRGQEARLRCSPMKGHSHVYWYRQLPEEGLKFMVYLQKENIIDESGMPKERFSAEFPKEGPSILRIQQVVRGDSAAYFCASSDTQGGYTFGSGTRLTVV.

This clone was found once. The rearrangement uses TRBV7-2 and TRBJ1-1; 7 bases map to TRBD1. Germline CDR1 SGHTA, CDR2 FQGNSA. V was clipped by 2 bases and J by 5 bases; unmatched bases: 5. This CDR3 has 14 amino acids. CDR3 sequence (DNA): TGTGCCAGCAGCTTATCAGGGGGTGGAACTGAAGCTTTCTTT. Protein product: CASSLSGGGTEAFF.

The chain uses TRBV19 and TRBJ2-4; possibly TRBD2 for D (5 bases). The germline V gene encodes CDR1 LNHDA and CDR2 SQIVND (reference sequence). V was pared by 4 bases and J by 5 bases, with 15 bases between. The CDR3 spans 15 residues. The CDR3 nucleotides read TGTGCCAGTAGTAGTACGTCCGCGGGTGAAAACATTCAGTACTTC. Its protein is CASSSTSAGENIQYF.

The rearrangement uses TRBV4-3 and TRBJ2-3; maybe TRBD2 (7 bases). Per germline, CDR1 LGHNA and CDR2 YSLEER. V gave up 0 bases and J gave up 2 bases, with 12 bases separating them. The CDR3 loop spans 16 amino acids. As DNA, the CDR3 is TGCGCCAGCAGCCAAGACAAGGGGGGGGCCACAGATACGCAGTATTTT. Amino acids: CASSQDKGGATDTQYF.

This clone was recorded a few times. The V and J genes are TRBV21-1 and TRBJ1-1; the table's D call of TRBD1 was not tested on the DNA. TRBV21-1 is a recognized pseudogene. The CDR3 loop spans 18 amino acids. CDR3 DNA: TGTGCCAGCAGCAAAGTGCCGGTGGGGCACCCCGAGTGCACTGAAGCTTTCTTT. Protein: CASSKVPVGHPECTEAFF.

This clone has only one observation. This CDR3 fails to terminate in the conserved phenylalanine or tryptophan, so it likely reflects a read error. The chain recombines TRBV18 with TRBJ1-5; a weak D match, TRBD1 (5 bases). The CDR3 consists of 13 residues. Trimming removed 3 bases from V and 4 bases from J, with 7 bases in between. Germline-derived CDR1 and CDR2 are KGHSH and LQKENI. In DNA form, the CDR3 reads TGTGCCAGCTCACCCGACAGAAATCAGCCCCAGCATTCT. It translates to CASSPDRNQPQHS.

The rearrangement links TRBV18 to TRBJ1-6; possibly TRBD1 for D (6 bases). Germline lookup yields CDR1 KGHSH and CDR2 LQKENI. The CDR3 length is 15 residues. V shed 1 base and J shed 8 bases, with 12 bases lying between them. CDR3: CASSPLRAGDSPLHF. In DNA, the CDR3 is TGTGCCAGCTCACCACTGAGGGCAGGGGATTCACCCCTCCACTTT. Full variable domain (missing parts from reference TRBV18 and TRBJ1-6): NAGVMQNPRHLVRRRGQEARLRCSPMKGHSHVYWYRQLPEEGLKFMVYLQKENIIDESGMPKERFSAEFPKEGPSILRIQQVVRGDSAAYFCASSPLRAGDSPLHFGNGTRLTVT.

This sequence joins TRBV19 and TRBJ1-6, with 8 positions matching TRBD1. The ends lost 3 bases at V and 6 bases at J; junction bases unmatched: 10. This CDR3 contains 17 residues. Germline V CDR1 and CDR2: LNHDA, SQIVND (reference sequence). This CDR3 reads CASSMGPGTGPNSPLHF. Written as DNA, the CDR3 is TGTGCCAGTAGTATGGGGCCCGGGACAGGCCCTAATTCACCCCTCCACTTT. The complete variable domain, with remaining parts taken from reference TRBV19 and TRBJ1-6, reads DGGITQSPKYLFRKEGQNVTLSCEQNLNHDAMYWYRQDPGQGLRLIYYSQIVNDFQKGDIAEGYSVSREKKESFPLTVTSAQKNPTAFYLCASSMGPGTGPNSPLHFGNGTRLTVT.

V usage is TRBV18 and J usage is TRBJ2-7; tentative D call: TRBD2 (6 bases). The germline gives CDR1 KGHSH, CDR2 LQKENI. V shed 2 bases and J shed 2 bases, with 13 bases lying between them. The CDR3 is made up of 15 amino acids. CDR3 protein: CASSPIPGGTYEQYF. CDR3 sequence (DNA): TGTGCCAGCTCACCAATCCCTGGCGGGACCTACGAGCAGTACTTC.

The chain is built from TRBV2 and TRBJ1-1; maybe TRBD1 (5 bases). The germline V gene has CDR1 SNHLY and CDR2 FYNNEI. V was pared by 6 bases and J by 6 bases, with 11 bases between. CDR3 size: 12 residues. In DNA, the CDR3 is TGTGCCAGCAGGGCGACAGTGTCTGAAGCTTTCTTT. Its translation is CASRATVSEAFF.

The V gene is TRBV5-5, the J gene TRBJ2-5; D not resolved. The V gene's germline CDR1 is SGHKS and CDR2 YYEKEE (reference sequence). V lost 0 bases and J 5 bases, leaving 14 bases between the germline ends. CDR3 length: 15 amino acids. CDR3 protein: CASSLESLSVETQYF. Here the CDR3 DNA reads TGTGCCAGCAGCTTGGAGTCCCTTTCGGTCGAGACCCAGTACTTC.

This clone came up once. The CDR3 DNA is TGTGCCACCAGCAGCGATCACCTTTGGAGGGCGCCTTTAGTGGAGAAGCCCCAGCATTTT. Its protein product is CATSSDHLWRAPLVEKPQHF. The chain recombines TRBV15 with TRBJ1-5; D remains ambiguous. The germline V gene has CDR1 LNHNV and CDR2 YYDKDF (reference sequence). This CDR3 is 20 amino acids long. Trimming left V 3 bases short and J 8 bases short, with 32 bases between.

This chain uses TRBV7-2 with TRBJ2-5; tentatively, D is TRBD1 (5 bases). The last part of the DNA fits TRBJ2-7 better; the J call may be wrong. Germline values: CDR1 SGHTA, CDR2 FQGNSA. The CDR3 loop spans 14 amino acids. The CDR3 here is CASSLGTSRYEQYF. CDR3 DNA: TGTGCCAGCAGCTTAGGGACATCACGGTACGAGCAGTACTTC.

This sequence joins TRBV9 and TRBJ2-7, with a possible D match to TRBD1 (5 bases). V was pared by 7 bases and J by 2 bases, with 10 bases between. The germline gives CDR1 SGDLS, CDR2 YYNGEE. CDR3 length: 12 amino acids. This CDR3 is CASGQGTYEQYF. The CDR3 DNA reads as TGTGCCAGCGGGCAGGGCACCTACGAGCAGTACTTC.

The chain uses TRBV5-1 and TRBJ2-1, with D possibly matching TRBD1 (7 bases). CDR3 length: 15 amino acids. Germline lookup yields CDR1 SGHRS and CDR2 YFSETQ. Trimming removed 4 bases at V and 0 bases at J, with 11 bases between. The CDR3 DNA sequence: TGCGCCAGCAGCAGACAGGGAGGCTCCTACAATGAGCAGTTCTTC. It translates to CASSRQGGSYNEQFF.

A few counts support this clone. V is TRBV4-3 and J is TRBJ2-3; D remains ambiguous. With 0 bases removed from V and 2 bases from J, the gap between germline ends came to 12 bases. CDR3 size: 16 residues. From germline, CDR1 is LGHNA and CDR2 YSLEER. CDR3 region: CASSQEWARHTDTQYF. The CDR3 DNA reads as TGCGCCAGCAGCCAAGAGTGGGCTCGACACACAGATACGCAGTATTTT.

The CDR3 DNA sequence: TGTGCCAGCAGCTTATATATGTACGGGGACAGGGGGCTCTACGAGCAGTACTTC. Translated: CASSLYMYGDRGLYEQYF. This sequence joins TRBV7-9 and TRBJ2-7; 12 bases fit TRBD1. V lost 2 bases and J lost 3; bases outside the gene matches: 11. The CDR3 extends over 18 amino acids. The germline V gene has CDR1 SEHNR and CDR2 FQNEAQ (reference sequence).

The J gene is TRBJ2-5, the V gene TRBV6-4; no clear D gene. The CDR3 runs to 12 residues. V was clipped by 3 bases and J by 2 bases, with 4 bases between them. The V gene's germline CDR1 is MRHNA and CDR2 SNTAGT. CDR3 sequence reads: CASSDKQETQYF. CDR3 bases: TGTGCCAGCAGTGATAAACAAGAGACCCAGTACTTC.